This note documents a single TCR beta chain sequence. The clone's antigen remains unknown. Base quality data are lacking; no much larger clone is found one base away. The record originates from a study of blood T cell repertoires in COVID-19 (dated by TCRdb to the early 2020s). For the study in its entirety: Collaborator samples came from the United States, Italy and Spain and covered acute and convalescent phases of COVID-19. The prospective study material was composed of cDNA or gDNA derived from T cells, B-cell-depleted T cells, or PBMCs. Subjects who had been exposed to COVID-19, were actively infected with it, or had recovered from it provided the deeply sampled blood TCRbeta repertoires that made up the dataset. A freely available public database, intended as a resource for researchers studying the immune response to SARS-CoV-2, is where the repertoires were released. Samples were obtained from the ongoing ImmuneRACE study (first 160 participants) and from 950 to 1,500 subjects provided by 6 global collaborators. Nearly every sample came with metadata listing a de-identified subject ID, COVID-19 status, age in years and sex. Where HLA class I and class II types were available, the types were taken from metadata supplied by the sample provider, not from assay-based typing. Here is what the overall study found, with its caveats: How much clinical and demographic metadata was included differed by source and by participant, and the metadata was provided uncurated.

The immunoSEQ Assay, a bias-controlled multiplex PCR, was used to amplify TCRbeta CDR3 regions from genomic DNA. As for the original processing: The number of nucleated cells in each sample was estimated by amplification of reference gene primers within the assay. Sequence reads were collapsed and filtered to measure the absolute abundance of every unique TCRbeta CDR3 rearrangement. Productive Simpson clonality was computed per sample as the square root of Simpson's diversity index over productive rearrangements. The table comes from immuneACCESS by way of TCRdb, which keeps in-frame sequences with V and J called. Part of the clones is missing from these tables; in studies checked, under half for an unresolved V gene and the rest for unknown reasons. Clone size and V and J calls were adopted from that table, with D and trimming inferred from the DNA. For this sample there are around 280,000 clones; roughly 87% appear just once. The biggest ten clones account for 6% to 7% of the sample.

Per the germline V gene, SNHLY is the CDR1 and FYNNEI is the CDR2. The CDR3 holds 16 amino acids from the cysteine to the phenylalanine. Only CDR3 DNA remains: 48 bases, in frame from the first base. The germline V and J ends show losses of 6 bases and 2 bases respectively, and no gene match explains 5 bases of the junction. Participants in the prospective study were enrolled through a virtual design, were aged about 18 to 90 years, and lived in approximately 25 United States geographic areas. In the prospective study, participants were assigned to cohorts based on the clinical history participants reported in a screening survey and a study questionnaire. ImmuneRACE Cohort 3 recovered participants were defined by two consecutive negative NP/OP PCR tests, healthcare professional clearance, or symptom resolution. In the prospective study, mobile phlebotomists collected whole blood, serum and a nasopharyngeal or oropharyngeal swab from each participant. Participants in the prospective study had the option to provide additional blood draws and questionnaires over an approximately 2-month period. Blood samples from the prospective study were shipped frozen or at room temperature prior to DNA extraction.

The sequenced sample was PBMCs or T cells enriched from blood (not recorded which). The origin of this receptor is a woman in her thirties or forties who had recovered from COVID-19. Recombination connected TRBV2 to TRBJ2-2, and 11 junction bases match TRBD1. The bases read TGTGCCAGCAGCCAGGACAGGGGGCCCAACACCGGGGAGCTGTTTTTT. Its translation reads: CASSQDRGPNTGELFF. The variable domain in full, with residues beyond the CDR3 obtained from the reference TRBV2 and TRBJ2-2 genes, is EPEVTQTPSHQVTQMGQEVILRCVPISNHLYFYWYRQILGQKVEFLVSFYNNEISEKSEIFDDQFSVERPDGSNFTLKIRSTKLEDSAMYFCASSQDRGPNTGELFFGEGSRLTVL.